The 18 T cell receptor beta chains below come from one sample, sequenced in a study of cytomegalovirus exposure and HLA in healthy donors. 60 Vbeta and 13 Jbeta primers were used in PCR. Some clones are missing from TCRdb's copy, which holds only in-frame ones; the method was immunoSEQ multiplex PCR. The sample includes around 76,000 clones, about 79% of them seen just once. Sequenced sample: PBMCs. These TCRs come from a man in his forties in good health and CMV-seronegative.

The chain uses TRBV2 and TRBJ1-5; 11 bases fit TRBD1. Per the germline V gene, CDR1 is SNHLY and CDR2 is FYNNEI. This CDR3 contains 14 residues. The junction had 3 bases not matched to a gene; V was cut back by 6 bases and J by 5 bases. This chain's CDR3 is CASSRTGGDQPQHF. The DNA for the CDR3 is TGTGCCAGCAGCCGGACAGGGGGCGATCAGCCCCAGCATTTT.

The chain employs TRBV2 and TRBJ2-7; D unresolved. CDR3 length equals 14 residues. Trimming removed 2 bases from V and 3 bases from J, with 11 bases in between. Germline V gene sequence: CDR1 SNHLY, CDR2 FYNNEI. The CDR3, as DNA: TGTGCCAGCAGTGAAAGAAAAAATAGCTACGAGCAGTACTTC. Protein: CASSERKNSYEQYF. The variable domain in full, with the rest retrieved from reference TRBV2 and TRBJ2-7, is EPEVTQTPSHQVTQMGQEVILRCVPISNHLYFYWYRQILGQKVEFLVSFYNNEISEKSEIFDDQFSVERPDGSNFTLKIRSTKLEDSAMYFCASSERKNSYEQYFGPGTRLTVT.

The chain carries TRBV7-3 and TRBJ2-1, with D tentatively TRBD2 (6 bases). This CDR3 has 13 residues. Germline CDR1 and CDR2: SGHTA and FQGTGA. V dropped 1 base and J dropped 8 bases, with 9 bases sitting between them. CDR3 protein: CASSLIWEDEQFF. DNA of the CDR3: TGTGCCAGCAGCTTAATTTGGGAGGATGAGCAGTTCTTC.

The chain combines TRBV5-1 with TRBJ2-2, with D tentatively TRBD1 (6 bases). V gave up 1 base and J gave up 4 bases, with 11 bases separating them. This CDR3 is 15 amino acids long. The germline V gene has CDR1 SGHRS and CDR2 YFSETQ. DNA of the CDR3: TGCGCCAGCAGCTTGCTGGGGGCAGGCACCGGGGAGCTGTTTTTT. This encodes CASSLLGAGTGELFF. Based on the CDR3 plus reference TRBV5-1 and TRBJ2-2, the full variable domain is KAGVTQTPRYLIKTRGQQVTLSCSPISGHRSVSWYQQTPGQGLQFLFEYFSETQRNKGNFPGRFSGRQFSNSRSEMNVSTLELGDSALYLCASSLLGAGTGELFFGEGSRLTVL.

This clone has just a few counts. V usage is TRBV2 and J usage is TRBJ1-2; the match to TRBD1 covers 9 bases. CDR1 SNHLY and CDR2 FYNNEI come from the germline V gene. The CDR3 covers 13 residues. V shed 8 bases and J 4 bases; nucleotides not matched to a gene: 5. Here the CDR3 reads CASQDRGVYGYTF. The CDR3 bases are TGTGCCAGCCAGGACAGGGGAGTCTATGGCTACACCTTC. Combining the CDR3 with reference TRBV2 and TRBJ1-2 gives the whole variable domain EPEVTQTPSHQVTQMGQEVILRCVPISNHLYFYWYRQILGQKVEFLVSFYNNEISEKSEIFDDQFSVERPDGSNFTLKIRSTKLEDSAMYFCASQDRGVYGYTFGSGTRLTVV.

The CDR3 loop is CASSSGGETPTGYTF. The CDR3 DNA follows: TGTGCCAGCAGCTCGGGGGGCGAAACCCCAACTGGCTACACCTTC. This chain connects TRBV7-8 to TRBJ1-2; possible D gene TRBD1, 6 bases. Germline-derived CDR1 and CDR2 are SGHVS and FQNEAQ. This CDR3 has 15 residues. V dropped 4 bases and J dropped 7 bases, with 19 bases sitting between them.

The chain links TRBV7-3 to TRBJ2-5, with D possibly matching TRBD2 (5 bases). The CDR3 runs 13 residues. The germline V and J ends were trimmed by 5 bases and 2 bases, with 9 bases remaining between them. Germline values: CDR1 SGHTA, CDR2 FQGTGA. CDR3 sequence reads: CASSLGEQETQYF. Here the CDR3 DNA reads TGTGCCAGCAGCCTCGGGGAACAAGAGACCCAGTACTTC.

This clone is classed as medium-sized. The CDR3 reads CASSRLTDEKLFF. The CDR3 coding sequence is TGTGCCAGCAGTCGTTTAACGGATGAAAAACTGTTTTTT. This chain links TRBV27 with TRBJ1-4; D is uncertain. Germline lookup yields CDR1 MNHEY and CDR2 SMNVEV (reference sequence). The CDR3 runs to 13 residues. The V end was cut by 5 bases, the J end by 6 bases, with 10 bases between.

The chain links TRBV5-4 to TRBJ2-7, with 9 nucleotides matching TRBD2. CDR1 is SGHNT and CDR2 is YYREEE in the germline V gene (reference sequence). The CDR3 covers 15 residues. Trimming removed 4 bases from V and 5 bases from J; junction bases left unmatched: 10. CDR3 amino acids: CASSPGGLATDEQYF. The CDR3 DNA follows: TGTGCCAGCAGCCCAGGCGGACTAGCGACCGACGAGCAGTACTTC.

The J gene is TRBJ2-7, the V gene TRBV2; no definite D call. In germline, CDR1 is SNHLY, CDR2 FYNNEI. This CDR3 has 12 amino acids. Between the trimmed V and J ends, which lost 0 bases and 6 bases, there was a span of 6 bases. Here the CDR3 reads CASSEALGEQYF. CDR3 sequence (DNA): TGTGCCAGCAGTGAAGCCCTCGGCGAGCAGTACTTC.

This chain connects TRBV10-3 to TRBJ2-2, with TRBD2 matching 7 bases. This CDR3 is built from 15 residues. J lost 7 bases, V lost 0 bases, and 5 bases had no gene match. Germline CDR1 ENHRY, CDR2 SYGVKD. The CDR3 reads CAISESGGSVGELFF. In nucleotides, the CDR3 is TGTGCCATCAGTGAGTCGGGAGGGAGCGTCGGGGAGCTGTTTTTT.

The chain links TRBV5-5 to TRBJ1-6, with D maybe TRBD1 (6 bases). The germline V and J ends were trimmed by 3 bases and 5 bases, with 24 bases remaining between them. The CDR3 runs to 19 residues. CDR1 and CDR2 from the germline V gene are SGHKS and YYEKEE (reference sequence). In DNA, the CDR3 is TGTGCCAGCAGCTCTGATGGATCTTTCTCGAGGGGGAATAATTCACCCCTCCACTTT. This codes for CASSSDGSFSRGNNSPLHF.

The chain carries TRBV23-1 and TRBJ1-5; tentative D call: TRBD1 (5 bases). TRBV23-1 is assigned to the ORF class and has an uncertain function. Between the trimmed V and J ends, which lost 3 bases and 2 bases, there was a span of 14 bases. This CDR3 comprises 16 residues. CDR3 protein: CASSHLPGLRNQPQHF. Written as DNA, the CDR3 is TGCGCCAGCAGTCACCTTCCGGGACTGCGCAATCAGCCCCAGCATTTT.

The chain carries TRBV5-1 and TRBJ2-5, with a tentative D call TRBD1 (6 bases). CDR3 length: 14 residues. The V and J ends lost 0 bases and 1 base respectively, with 7 bases between them. Germline V lookup: CDR1 SGHRS, CDR2 YFSETQ. The CDR3 here is CASSLGTVQETQYF. The CDR3 DNA follows: TGCGCCAGCAGCTTGGGGACAGTCCAAGAGACCCAGTACTTC.

This clone has more than one count but fewer than ten. V usage is TRBV29-1 and J usage is TRBJ2-3; 11 positions match TRBD2. The length of the CDR3 is 19 residues. CDR1 is SQVTM and CDR2 is ANQGSEA in the germline V gene. Trimming cost V 2 bases and J 6 bases; bases outside gene matches: 19. The CDR3 sequence: CSVEKIGRASGRLADTQYF. CDR3 DNA sequence: TGCAGCGTTGAAAAGATCGGTCGGGCTAGCGGGAGGTTGGCGGATACGCAGTATTTT.

This sequence joins TRBV28 and TRBJ1-1, with D possibly matching TRBD1 (5 bases). V gave up 2 bases and J gave up 1 base, with 11 bases separating them. The germline V gene encodes CDR1 MDHEN and CDR2 SYDVKM. This CDR3 is built from 15 residues. The CDR3 spells CASSLIGGGNTEAFF. The CDR3 region has the DNA TGTGCCAGCAGTTTAATCGGGGGGGGGAACACTGAAGCTTTCTTT.

The V call is TRBV19, the J call TRBJ1-3; 7 bases are a match to TRBD1. This CDR3 has 18 amino acids. V shed 6 bases, J shed 0 bases, and the junction held 14 bases outside the gene matches. CDR1 and CDR2 (germline): LNHDA, SQIVND (reference sequence). The CDR3 here is CASRSLGAQGTSGNTIYF. As DNA, the CDR3 is TGTGCCAGTAGATCATTAGGGGCACAGGGGACCTCTGGAAACACCATATATTTT.

The chain uses TRBV10-1 and TRBJ1-3; possible D gene TRBD1, 6 bases. CDR3 size: 16 residues. V was clipped by 7 bases and J by 0 bases, with 16 bases between them. CDR1 and CDR2 (germline): WNHNN, SYGVQD (reference sequence). The chain's CDR3 is CASMGHRIFSGNTIYF. The CDR3 DNA reads TGCGCCAGCATGGGACATCGGATTTTCTCTGGAAACACCATATATTTT.